The entry below describes one T cell receptor (beta chain). No antigen is known for it. These data come from a study of cytomegalovirus exposure and HLA in healthy donors. PCR was performed using 60 Vbeta and 13 Jbeta primers. Some clones are missing from TCRdb's copy, which holds only in-frame ones; the method was immunoSEQ multiplex PCR. The sample lists tens of thousands of clones; approximately 70% were seen once. Whole-study findings and limits: Available immune exposure information was restricted to CMV serostatus only.

Germline V gene lookup returns CDR1 ENHRY and CDR2 SYGVKD. V lost 6 bases, J lost 7 bases, and 6 bases stayed unmatched. The CDR3 consists of 14 residues. This chain links TRBV10-3 with TRBJ1-6; the match to TRBD1 covers 7 bases. This TCR came from a male donor in good health and CMV-seropositive. The sequencing input was PBMCs. CDR3 region: CAIRPGQLNSPLHF. The CDR3, as DNA: TGTGCCATCAGGCCGGGACAGTTAAATTCACCCCTCCACTTT.